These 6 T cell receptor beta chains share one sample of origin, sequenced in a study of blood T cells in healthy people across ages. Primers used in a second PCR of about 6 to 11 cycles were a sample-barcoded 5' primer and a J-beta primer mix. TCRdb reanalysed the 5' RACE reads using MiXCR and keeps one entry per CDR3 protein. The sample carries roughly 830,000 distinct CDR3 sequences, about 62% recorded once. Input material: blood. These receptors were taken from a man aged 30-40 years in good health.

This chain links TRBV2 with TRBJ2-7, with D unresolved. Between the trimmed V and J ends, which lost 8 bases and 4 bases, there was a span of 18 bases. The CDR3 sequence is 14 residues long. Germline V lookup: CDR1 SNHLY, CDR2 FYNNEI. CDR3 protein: CASGLARWGYEQYF. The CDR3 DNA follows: TGTGCCAGCGGTCTGGCCAGGTGGGGATACGAGCAGTACTTC.

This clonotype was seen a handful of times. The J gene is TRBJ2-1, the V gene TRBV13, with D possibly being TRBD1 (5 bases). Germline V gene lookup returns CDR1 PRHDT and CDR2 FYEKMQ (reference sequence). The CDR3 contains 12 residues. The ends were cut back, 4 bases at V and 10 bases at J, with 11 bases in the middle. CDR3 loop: CASSSQGKEQFF. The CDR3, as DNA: TGTGCCAGCAGCTCGCAGGGTAAAGAGCAGTTCTTC.

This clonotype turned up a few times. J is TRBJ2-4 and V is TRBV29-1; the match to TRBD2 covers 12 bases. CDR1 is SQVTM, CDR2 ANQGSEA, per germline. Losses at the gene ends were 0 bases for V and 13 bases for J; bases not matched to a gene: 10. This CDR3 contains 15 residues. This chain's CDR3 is CSVEDDGLAGWEQYF. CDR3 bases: TGCAGCGTTGAAGATGATGGACTAGCGGGGTGGGAGCAGTACTTC. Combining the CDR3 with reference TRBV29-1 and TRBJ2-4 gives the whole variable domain SAVISQKPSRDICQRGTSLTIQCQVDSQVTMMFWYRQQPGQSLTLIATANQGSEATYESGFVIDKFPISRPNLTFSTLTVSNMSPEDSSIYLCSVEDDGLAGWEQYFGAGTRLSVL.

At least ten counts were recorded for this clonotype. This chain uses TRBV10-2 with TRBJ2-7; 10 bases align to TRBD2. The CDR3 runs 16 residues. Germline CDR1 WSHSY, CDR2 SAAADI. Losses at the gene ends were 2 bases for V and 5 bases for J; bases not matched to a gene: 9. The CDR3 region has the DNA TGCGCCAGCAGTGAGGCTAGCGGGGGCGAGAGCCACGAGCAGTACTTC. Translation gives CASSEASGGESHEQYF.

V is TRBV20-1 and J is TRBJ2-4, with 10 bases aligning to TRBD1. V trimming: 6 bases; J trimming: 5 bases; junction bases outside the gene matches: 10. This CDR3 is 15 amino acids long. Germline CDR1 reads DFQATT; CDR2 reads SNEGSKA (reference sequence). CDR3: CSARQGANAENIQYF. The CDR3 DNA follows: TGCAGTGCAAGACAGGGGGCGAACGCCGAAAACATTCAGTACTTC.

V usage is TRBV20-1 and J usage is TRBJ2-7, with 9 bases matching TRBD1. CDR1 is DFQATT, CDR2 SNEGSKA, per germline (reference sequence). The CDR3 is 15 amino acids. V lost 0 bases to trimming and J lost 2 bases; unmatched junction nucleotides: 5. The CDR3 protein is CSARDGTGRTYEQYF. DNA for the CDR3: TGCAGTGCTAGAGATGGGACAGGGAGGACCTACGAGCAGTACTTC.